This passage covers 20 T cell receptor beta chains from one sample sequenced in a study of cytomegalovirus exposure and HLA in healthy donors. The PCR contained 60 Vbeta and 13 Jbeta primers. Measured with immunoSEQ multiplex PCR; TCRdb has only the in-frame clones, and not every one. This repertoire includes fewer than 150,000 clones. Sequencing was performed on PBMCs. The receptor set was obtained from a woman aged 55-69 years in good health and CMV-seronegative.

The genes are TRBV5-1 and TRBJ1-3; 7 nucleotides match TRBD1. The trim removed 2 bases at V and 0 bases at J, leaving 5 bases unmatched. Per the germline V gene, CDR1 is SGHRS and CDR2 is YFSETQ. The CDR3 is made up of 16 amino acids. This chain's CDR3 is CASSFGAGGSGNTIYF. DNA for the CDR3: TGCGCCAGCAGCTTTGGGGCAGGGGGCTCTGGAAACACCATATATTTT.

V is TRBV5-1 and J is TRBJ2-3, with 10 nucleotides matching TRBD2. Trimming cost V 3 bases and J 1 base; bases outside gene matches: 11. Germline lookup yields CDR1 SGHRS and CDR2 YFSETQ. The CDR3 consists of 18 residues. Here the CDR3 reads CASSSGGLAGGRTDTQYF. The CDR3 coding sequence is TGCGCCAGCAGCTCCGGCGGATTAGCGGGGGGACGCACAGATACGCAGTATTTT.

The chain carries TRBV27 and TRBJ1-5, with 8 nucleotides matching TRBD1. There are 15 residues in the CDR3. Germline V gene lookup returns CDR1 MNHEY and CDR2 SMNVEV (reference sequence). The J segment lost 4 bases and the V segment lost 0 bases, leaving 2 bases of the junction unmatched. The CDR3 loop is CASSLSTGVNQPQHF. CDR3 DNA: TGTGCCAGCAGTTTATCGACAGGGGTAAATCAGCCCCAGCATTTT.

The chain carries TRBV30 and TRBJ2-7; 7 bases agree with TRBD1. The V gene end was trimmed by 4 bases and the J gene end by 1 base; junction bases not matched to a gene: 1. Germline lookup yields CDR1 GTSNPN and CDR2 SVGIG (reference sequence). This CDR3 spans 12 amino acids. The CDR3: CAWNRGSYEQYF. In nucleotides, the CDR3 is TGTGCCTGGAACAGGGGATCCTACGAGCAGTACTTC.

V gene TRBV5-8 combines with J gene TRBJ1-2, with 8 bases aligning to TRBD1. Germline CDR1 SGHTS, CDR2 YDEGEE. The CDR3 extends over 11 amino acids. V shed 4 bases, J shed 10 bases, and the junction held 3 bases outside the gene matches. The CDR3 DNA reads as TGTGCCAGCAGCGAGGACAGGGCCTACACCTTC. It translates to CASSEDRAYTF.

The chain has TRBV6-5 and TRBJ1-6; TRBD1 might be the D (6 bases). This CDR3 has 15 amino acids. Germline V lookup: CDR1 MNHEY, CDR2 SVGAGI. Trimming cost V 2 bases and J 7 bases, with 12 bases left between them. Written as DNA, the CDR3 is TGTGCCAGCAGTTACCTGGACAGATCAAATTCACCCCTCCACTTT. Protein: CASSYLDRSNSPLHF.

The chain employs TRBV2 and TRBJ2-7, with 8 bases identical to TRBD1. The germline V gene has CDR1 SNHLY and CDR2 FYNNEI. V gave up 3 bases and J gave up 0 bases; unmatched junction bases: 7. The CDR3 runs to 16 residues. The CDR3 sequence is CASSDPGGDLSYEQYF. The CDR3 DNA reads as TGTGCCAGCAGTGACCCAGGGGGCGACCTCTCCTACGAGCAGTACTTC.

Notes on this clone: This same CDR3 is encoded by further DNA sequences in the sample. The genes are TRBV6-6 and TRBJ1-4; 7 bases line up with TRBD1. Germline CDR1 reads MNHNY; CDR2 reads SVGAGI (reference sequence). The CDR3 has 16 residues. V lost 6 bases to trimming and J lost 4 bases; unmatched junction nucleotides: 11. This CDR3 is CASRTNPGQSNEKLFF. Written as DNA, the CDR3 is TGTGCCAGCAGGACTAACCCGGGACAGAGTAATGAAAAACTGTTTTTT.

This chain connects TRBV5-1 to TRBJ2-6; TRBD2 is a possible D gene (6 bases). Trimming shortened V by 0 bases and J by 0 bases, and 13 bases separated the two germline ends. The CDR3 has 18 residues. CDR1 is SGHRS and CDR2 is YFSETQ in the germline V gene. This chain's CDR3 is CASSLGRGLNSGANVLTF. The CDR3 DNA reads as TGCGCCAGCAGCTTGGGGCGGGGCCTAAACTCTGGGGCCAACGTCCTGACTTTC.

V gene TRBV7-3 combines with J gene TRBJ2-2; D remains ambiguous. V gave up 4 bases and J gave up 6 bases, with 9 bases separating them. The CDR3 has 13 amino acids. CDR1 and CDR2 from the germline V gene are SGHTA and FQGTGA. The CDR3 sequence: CASSSAGAGELFF. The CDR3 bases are TGTGCCAGCAGCTCCGCCGGAGCCGGGGAGCTGTTTTTT.

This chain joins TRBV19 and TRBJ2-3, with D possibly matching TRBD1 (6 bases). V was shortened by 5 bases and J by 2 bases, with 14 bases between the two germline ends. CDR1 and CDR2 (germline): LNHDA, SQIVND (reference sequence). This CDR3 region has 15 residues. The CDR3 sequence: CASSARTDYTDTQYF. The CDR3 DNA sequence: TGTGCCAGTAGTGCCCGGACAGATTACACAGATACGCAGTATTTT.

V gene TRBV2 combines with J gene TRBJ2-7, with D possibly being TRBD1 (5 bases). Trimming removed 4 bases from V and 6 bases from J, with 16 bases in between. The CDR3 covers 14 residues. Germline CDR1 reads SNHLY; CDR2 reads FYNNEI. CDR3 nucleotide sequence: TGTGCCAGCAGTGTAATCGCAGGGTTGGGCGAGCAGTACTTC. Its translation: CASSVIAGLGEQYF. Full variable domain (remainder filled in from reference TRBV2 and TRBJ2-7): EPEVTQTPSHQVTQMGQEVILRCVPISNHLYFYWYRQILGQKVEFLVSFYNNEISEKSEIFDDQFSVERPDGSNFTLKIRSTKLEDSAMYFCASSVIAGLGEQYFGPGTRLTVT.

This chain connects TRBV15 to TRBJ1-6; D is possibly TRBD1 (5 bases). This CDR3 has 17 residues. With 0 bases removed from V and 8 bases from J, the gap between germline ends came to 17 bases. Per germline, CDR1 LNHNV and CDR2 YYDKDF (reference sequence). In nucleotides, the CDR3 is TGTGCCACCAGCAGAGAGATCAGTCTAGGGGTTCATTCACCCCTCCACTTT. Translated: CATSREISLGVHSPLHF.

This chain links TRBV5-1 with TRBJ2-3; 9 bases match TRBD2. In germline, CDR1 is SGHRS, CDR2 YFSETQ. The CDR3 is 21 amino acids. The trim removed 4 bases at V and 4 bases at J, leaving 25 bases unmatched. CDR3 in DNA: TGCGCCAGCAGCGTGTTGAAGGTGGGGCGGGAGGGCCTAATAGTGTCAGATACGCAGTATTTT. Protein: CASSVLKVGREGLIVSDTQYF.

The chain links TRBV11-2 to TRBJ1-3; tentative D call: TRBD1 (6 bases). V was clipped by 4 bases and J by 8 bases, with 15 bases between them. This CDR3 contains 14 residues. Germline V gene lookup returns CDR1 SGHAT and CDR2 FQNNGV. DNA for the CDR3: TGTGCCAGCAGCTCCCAACAGGGCAGGGACACCATATATTTT. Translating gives CASSSQQGRDTIYF. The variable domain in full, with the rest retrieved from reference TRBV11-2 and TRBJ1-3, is EAGVAQSPRYKIIEKRQSVAFWCNPISGHATLYWYQQILGQGPKLLIQFQNNGVVDDSQLPKDRFSAERLKGVDSTLKIQPAKLEDSAVYLCASSSQQGRDTIYFGEGSWLTVV.

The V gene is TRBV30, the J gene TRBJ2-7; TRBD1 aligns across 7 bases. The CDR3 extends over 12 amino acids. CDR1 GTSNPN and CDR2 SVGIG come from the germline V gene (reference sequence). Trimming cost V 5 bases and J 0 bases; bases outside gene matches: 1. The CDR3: CAWGDSSYEQYF. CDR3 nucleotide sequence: TGTGCCTGGGGGGACAGCTCCTACGAGCAGTACTTC.

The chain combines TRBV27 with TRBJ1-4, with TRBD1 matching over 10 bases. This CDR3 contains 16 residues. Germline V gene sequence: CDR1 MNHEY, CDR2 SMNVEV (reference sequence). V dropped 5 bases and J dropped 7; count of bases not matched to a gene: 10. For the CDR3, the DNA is TGTGCCAGCAGTCCCCACCGGACAGGGGGGCGTGAAAAACTGTTTTTT. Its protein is CASSPHRTGGREKLFF.

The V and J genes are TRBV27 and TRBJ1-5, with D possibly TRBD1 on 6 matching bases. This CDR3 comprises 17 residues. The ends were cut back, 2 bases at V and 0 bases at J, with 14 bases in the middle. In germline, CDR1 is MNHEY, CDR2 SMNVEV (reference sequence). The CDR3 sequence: CASSLRPGEYSNQPQHF. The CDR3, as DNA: TGTGCCAGCAGTTTAAGGCCAGGGGAATATAGCAATCAGCCCCAGCATTTT.

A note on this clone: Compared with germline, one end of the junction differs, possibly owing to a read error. CDR3 bases: TGTGCTAGCAGCTTAGCCGTAACAGGGATCGACTATGGCTACACCTTC. Translated: CASSLAVTGIDYGYTF. V and J are TRBV7-7 and TRBJ1-2; a possible D gene is TRBD1 (6 bases). Germline V gives CDR1 SSHAT, CDR2 FNYEAQ (reference sequence). This CDR3 spans 16 amino acids.

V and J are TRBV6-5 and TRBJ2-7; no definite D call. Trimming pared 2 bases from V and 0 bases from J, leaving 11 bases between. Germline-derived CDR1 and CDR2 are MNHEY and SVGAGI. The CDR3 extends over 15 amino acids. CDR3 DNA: TGTGCCAGCAGTTACGGTACCCTGAGCTCCTACGAGCAGTACTTC. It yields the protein CASSYGTLSSYEQYF.